Sequencing of this T cell receptor (beta chain) was carried out in a study of early T cells in non-severe SARS-CoV-2 infection. Background on the study: Alpha and beta chains were unpaired, from unsorted whole-blood bulk RNA.

V lost 5 bases to trimming and J lost 0 bases, with 10 bases between them. The CDR3 is 15 residues long. In germline, CDR1 is MDHEN, CDR2 SYDVKM. Of note for this clonotype: Its antigen remains unidentified.

As part of library construction, unique molecular identifiers were attached to individual cDNA molecules. TCRdb reprocessed the 5' RACE reads via MiXCR and lists one record per CDR3 protein. The repertoire has roughly 110,000 distinct CDR3 sequences, more than 9.5% of them found once; the top ten carry about 7.6%. Study-level points and caveats: Database matching using VDJdb favored anti-spike CD8 responses, with private and CD4 specificities left missing.

The receptor's source is an adult who was a healthcare worker with PCR-confirmed SARS-CoV-2 infection or an uninfected control (not recorded which). Sequenced: whole blood. The chain carries TRBV28 and TRBJ1-4, with D maybe TRBD1 (5 bases). The CDR3 region is CASSTRQSTNEKLFF. The CDR3 bases are TGTGCCAGCAGTACCCGACAGTCAACTAATGAAAAACTGTTTTTT.